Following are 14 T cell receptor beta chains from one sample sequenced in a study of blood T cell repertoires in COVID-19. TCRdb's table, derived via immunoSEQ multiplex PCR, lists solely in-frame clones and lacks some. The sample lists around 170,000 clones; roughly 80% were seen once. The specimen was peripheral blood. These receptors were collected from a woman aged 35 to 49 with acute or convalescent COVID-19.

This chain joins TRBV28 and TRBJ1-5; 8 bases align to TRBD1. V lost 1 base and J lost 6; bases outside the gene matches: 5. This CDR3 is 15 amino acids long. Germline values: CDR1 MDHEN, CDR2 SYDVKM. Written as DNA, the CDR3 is TGTGCCAGCAGTTTATTGGACAGGGAGGGTCAGCCCCAGCATTTT. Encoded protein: CASSLLDREGQPQHF.

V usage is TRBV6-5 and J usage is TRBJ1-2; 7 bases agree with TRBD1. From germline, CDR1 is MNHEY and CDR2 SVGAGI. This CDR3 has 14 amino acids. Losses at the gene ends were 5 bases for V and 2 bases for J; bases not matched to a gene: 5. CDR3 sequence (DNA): TGTGCCAGCAGTCTGGACAGGAGGAACTATGGCTACACCTTC. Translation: CASSLDRRNYGYTF.

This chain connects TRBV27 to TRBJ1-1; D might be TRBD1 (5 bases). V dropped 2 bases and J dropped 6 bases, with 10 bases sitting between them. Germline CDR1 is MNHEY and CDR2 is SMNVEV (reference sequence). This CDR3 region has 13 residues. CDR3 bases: TGTGCCAGCAGTTTAAAGGGGCGCTCTGAAGCTTTCTTT. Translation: CASSLKGRSEAFF.

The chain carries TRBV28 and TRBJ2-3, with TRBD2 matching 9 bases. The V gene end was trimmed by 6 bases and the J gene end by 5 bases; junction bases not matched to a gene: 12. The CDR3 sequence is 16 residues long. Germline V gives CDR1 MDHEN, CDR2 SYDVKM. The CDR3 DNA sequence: TGTGCCAGCAGCCCCGATACTAGCGGGTTGCTAGATACGCAGTATTTT. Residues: CASSPDTSGLLDTQYF.

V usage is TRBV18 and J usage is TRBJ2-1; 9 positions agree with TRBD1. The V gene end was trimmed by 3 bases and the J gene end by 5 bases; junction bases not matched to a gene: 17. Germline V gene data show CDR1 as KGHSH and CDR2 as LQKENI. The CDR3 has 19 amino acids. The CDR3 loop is CASSPRDRVPRKTDNEQFF. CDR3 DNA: TGTGCCAGCTCACCCCGGGACAGGGTGCCCCGCAAAACGGACAATGAGCAGTTCTTC.

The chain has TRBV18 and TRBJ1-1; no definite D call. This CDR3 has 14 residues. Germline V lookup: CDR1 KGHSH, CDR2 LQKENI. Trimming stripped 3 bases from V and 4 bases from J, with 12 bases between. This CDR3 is CASSPPSLGTEAFF. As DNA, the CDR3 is TGTGCCAGCTCACCCCCCTCTCTCGGCACTGAAGCTTTCTTT.

This CDR3 is CASSDPSGSGTDTQYF. The CDR3, as DNA: TGCGCCAGCAGTGACCCTAGCGGGAGCGGCACAGATACGCAGTATTTT. The gene calls are TRBV10-1 and TRBJ2-3, with 10 bases identical to TRBD2. V trimming: 3 bases; J trimming: 1 base; junction bases outside the gene matches: 4. This CDR3 has 16 amino acids. Germline CDR1 is WNHNN and CDR2 is SYGVQD (reference sequence).

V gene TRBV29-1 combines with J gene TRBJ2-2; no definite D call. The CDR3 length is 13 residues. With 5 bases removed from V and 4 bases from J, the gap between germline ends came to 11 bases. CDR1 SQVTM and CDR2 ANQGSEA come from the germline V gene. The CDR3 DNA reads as TGCAGCGTTAAGAGGTTGAGCACCGGGGAGCTGTTTTTT. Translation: CSVKRLSTGELFF.

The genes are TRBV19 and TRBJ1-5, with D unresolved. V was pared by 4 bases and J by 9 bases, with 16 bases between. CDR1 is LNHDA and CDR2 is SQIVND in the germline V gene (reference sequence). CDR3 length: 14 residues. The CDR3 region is CASSTSSGAGPQHF. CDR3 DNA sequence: TGTGCCAGTAGTACCTCATCTGGAGCCGGGCCCCAGCATTTT.

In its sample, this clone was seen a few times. CDR3 amino acids: CASSLGAYGPNYGYTF. DNA of the CDR3: TGTGCCAGCAGCTTGGGGGCCTATGGGCCAAACTATGGCTACACCTTC. V is TRBV5-5 and J is TRBJ1-2; D is unresolved. Trimming removed 0 bases at V and 2 bases at J, with 14 bases between. The CDR3 runs to 16 residues. The germline V gene encodes CDR1 SGHKS and CDR2 YYEKEE (reference sequence).

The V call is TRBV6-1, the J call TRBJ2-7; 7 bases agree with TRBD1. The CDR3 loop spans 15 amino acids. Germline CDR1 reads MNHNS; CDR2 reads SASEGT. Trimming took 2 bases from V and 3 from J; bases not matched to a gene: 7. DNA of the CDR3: TGTGCCAGCAGTGAAATAAGGGACAGCAACTACGAGCAGTACTTC. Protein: CASSEIRDSNYEQYF.

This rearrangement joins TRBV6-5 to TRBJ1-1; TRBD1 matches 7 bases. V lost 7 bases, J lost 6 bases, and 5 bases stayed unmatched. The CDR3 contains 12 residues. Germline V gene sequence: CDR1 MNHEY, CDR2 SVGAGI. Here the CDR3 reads CASKSQGAEAFF. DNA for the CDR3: TGTGCCAGCAAAAGTCAGGGGGCTGAAGCTTTCTTT.

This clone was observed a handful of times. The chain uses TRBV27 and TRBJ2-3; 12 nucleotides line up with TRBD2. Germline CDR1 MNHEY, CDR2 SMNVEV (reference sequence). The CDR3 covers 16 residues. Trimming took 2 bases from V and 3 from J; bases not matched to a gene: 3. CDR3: CASSLVGLAGTDTQYF. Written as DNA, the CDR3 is TGTGCCAGCAGTTTAGTTGGACTAGCGGGAACAGATACGCAGTATTTT.

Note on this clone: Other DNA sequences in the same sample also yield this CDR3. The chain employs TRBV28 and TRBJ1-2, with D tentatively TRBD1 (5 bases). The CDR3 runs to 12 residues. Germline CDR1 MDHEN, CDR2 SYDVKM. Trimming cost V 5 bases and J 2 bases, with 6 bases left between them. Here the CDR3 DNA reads TGTGCCAGCAGTCAGGGAAACTATGGCTACACCTTC. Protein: CASSQGNYGYTF.